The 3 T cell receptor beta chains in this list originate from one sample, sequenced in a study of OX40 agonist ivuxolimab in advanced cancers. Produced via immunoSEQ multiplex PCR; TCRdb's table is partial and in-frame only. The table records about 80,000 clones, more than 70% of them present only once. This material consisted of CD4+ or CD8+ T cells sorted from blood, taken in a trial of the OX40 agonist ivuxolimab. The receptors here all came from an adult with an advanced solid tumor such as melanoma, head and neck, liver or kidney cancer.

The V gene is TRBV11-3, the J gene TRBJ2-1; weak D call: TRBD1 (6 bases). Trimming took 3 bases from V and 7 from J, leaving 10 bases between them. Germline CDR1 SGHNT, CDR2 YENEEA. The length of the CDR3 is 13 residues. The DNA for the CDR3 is TGTGCCAGCAGCTTCCCCGACAGGAATGAGCAGTTCTTC. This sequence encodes CASSFPDRNEQFF. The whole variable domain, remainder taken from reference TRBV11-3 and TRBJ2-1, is EAGVVQSPRYKIIEKKQPVAFWCNPISGHNTLYWYLQNLGQGPELLIRYENEEAVDDSQLPKDRFSAERLKGVDSTLKIQPAELGDSAVYLCASSFPDRNEQFFGPGTRLTVL.

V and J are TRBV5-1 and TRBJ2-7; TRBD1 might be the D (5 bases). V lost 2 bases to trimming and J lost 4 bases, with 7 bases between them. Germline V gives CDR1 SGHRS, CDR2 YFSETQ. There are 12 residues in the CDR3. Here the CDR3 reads CASSFQGYEQYF. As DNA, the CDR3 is TGCGCCAGCAGCTTTCAGGGATACGAGCAGTACTTC. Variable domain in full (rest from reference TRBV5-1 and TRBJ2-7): KAGVTQTPRYLIKTRGQQVTLSCSPISGHRSVSWYQQTPGQGLQFLFEYFSETQRNKGNFPGRFSGRQFSNSRSEMNVSTLELGDSALYLCASSFQGYEQYFGPGTRLTVT.

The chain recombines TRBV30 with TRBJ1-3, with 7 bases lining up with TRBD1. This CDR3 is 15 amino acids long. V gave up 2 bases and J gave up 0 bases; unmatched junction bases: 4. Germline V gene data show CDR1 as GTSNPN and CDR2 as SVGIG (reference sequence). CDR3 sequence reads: CAWSRQGLSGNTIYF. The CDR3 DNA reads TGTGCCTGGAGTCGACAGGGCCTCTCTGGAAACACCATATATTTT.